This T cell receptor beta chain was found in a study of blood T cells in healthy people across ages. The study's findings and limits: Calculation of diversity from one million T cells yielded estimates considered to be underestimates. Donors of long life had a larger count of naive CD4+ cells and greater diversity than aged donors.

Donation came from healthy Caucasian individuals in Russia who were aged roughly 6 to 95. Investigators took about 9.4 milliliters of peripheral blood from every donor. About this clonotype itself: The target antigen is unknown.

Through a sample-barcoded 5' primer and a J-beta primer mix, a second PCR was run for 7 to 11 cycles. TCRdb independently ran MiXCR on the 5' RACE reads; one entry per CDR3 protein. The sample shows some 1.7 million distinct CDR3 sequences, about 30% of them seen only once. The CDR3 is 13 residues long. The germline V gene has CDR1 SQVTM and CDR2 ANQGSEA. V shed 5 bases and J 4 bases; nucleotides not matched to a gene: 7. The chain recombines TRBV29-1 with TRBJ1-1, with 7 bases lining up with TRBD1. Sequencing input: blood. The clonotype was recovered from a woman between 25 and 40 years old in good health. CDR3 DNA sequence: TGCAGCGTTCAGGGGGGGGAGGCCACTGAAGCTTTCTTT. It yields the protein CSVQGGEATEAFF.